This entry describes one T cell receptor beta chain. The antigen is not known. This entry comes from a study of a mutant IDH1 vaccine in newly diagnosed glioma. Study details: Previous treatment comprised radiotherapy, temozolomide, or both, mostly both.

V lost 2 bases and J 6 bases, leaving 8 bases between the germline ends. Germline V gene data show CDR1 as SGHTA and CDR2 as FQGNSA. The CDR3 runs to 13 residues. The time point denotes: week 35, safety follow-up. All doses held 300 ug of mutant IDH1 20-mer peptide, with topical imiquimod. Sequencing used immunoSEQ multiplex PCR; TCRdb keeps in-frame clones, though not all of them. The sample lists around 60,000 clones, around 81% seen once, with approximately 5% in the top ten. The material sequenced was PBMCs, taken from a glioma patient whose treatment included an IDH1 peptide vaccine. The chain carries TRBV7-2 and TRBJ1-5; D unresolved. This sequence originates from a middle-aged man with glioma. CDR3 bases: TGTGCCAGCAGCTTATCCGGGCGTCAGCCCCAGCATTTT. This translates into CASSLSGRQPQHF.